This T cell receptor beta chain was retrieved from a study of cytomegalovirus exposure and HLA in healthy donors. The CDR3 covers 18 residues. A note on this clone: Its antigen remains unidentified.

Both 60 Vbeta primers and 13 Jbeta primers went into the PCR. TCRdb's table, derived via immunoSEQ multiplex PCR, lists solely in-frame clones and lacks some. This sample has 80,000 to 100,000 clones; around 85% occur once, and the top ten carry under 5.5%. Study conclusions and caveats: When a later analysis compared HLA-associated TCR beta chains with equally common others, the HLA-associated chains turned out to be more clonally expanded and to have lower generation probabilities. One later analysis reportedly identified an Asian-associated ancestry cluster that showed fewer N-insertions than the roughly 670-donor mean.

This sequence was found in a man in his forties in good health and CMV-seropositive. The chain has TRBV12-2 and TRBJ2-5; the table's D call of TRBD2 was not tested on the DNA. TRBV12-2 is a documented pseudogene. The sample taken for sequencing was PBMCs. In DNA form, the CDR3 reads TGTGCAAGTCGCCCCCGTGTTAGCGGGAGGGGTGGGTGGGAGACCCAGTACTTC. Residues: CASRPRVSGRGGWETQYF.